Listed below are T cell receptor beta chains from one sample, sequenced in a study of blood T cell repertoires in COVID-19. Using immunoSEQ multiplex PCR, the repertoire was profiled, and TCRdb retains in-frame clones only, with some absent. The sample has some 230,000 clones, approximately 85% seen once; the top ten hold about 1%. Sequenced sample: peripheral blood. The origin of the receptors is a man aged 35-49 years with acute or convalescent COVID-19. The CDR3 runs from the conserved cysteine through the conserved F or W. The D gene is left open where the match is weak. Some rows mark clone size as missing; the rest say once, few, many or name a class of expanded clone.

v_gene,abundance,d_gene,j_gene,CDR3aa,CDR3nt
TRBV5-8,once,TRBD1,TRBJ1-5,CASSLVDRGGNQPQHF,TGTGCCAGCAGCTTGGTGGACAGGGGAGGCAATCAGCCCCAGCATTTT
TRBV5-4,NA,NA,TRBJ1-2,CASSSQETLGGYTF,TGTGCCAGCAGCTCACAGGAAACCCTTGGTGGCTACACCTTC
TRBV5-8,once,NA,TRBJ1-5,CASSLGGGRVDQPQHF,TGTGCCAGCAGCTTGGGGGGGGGAAGAGTCGATCAGCCCCAGCATTTT
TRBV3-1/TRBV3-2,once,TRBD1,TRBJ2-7,CASSHRQGISREQYF,TGTGCCAGCAGCCACCGACAGGGTATAAGTCGCGAGCAGTACTTC
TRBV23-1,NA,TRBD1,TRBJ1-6,CASSQWPDRRNSPLHF,TGCGCCAGCAGTCAATGGCCGGACAGGAGGAATTCACCCCTCCACTTT
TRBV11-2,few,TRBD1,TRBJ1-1,CASSLVVGDSPRSFF,TGTGCCAGCAGCTTAGTTGTAGGGGACAGCCCGAGGTCTTTCTTT
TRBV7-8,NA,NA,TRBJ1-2,CASSLASGRGGYTF,TGTGCCAGCAGCTTAGCGAGCGGGAGAGGTGGCTACACCTTC
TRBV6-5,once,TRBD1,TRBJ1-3,CASRLGGTGGNTIYF,TGTGCCAGCAGGCTAGGTGGGACAGGGGGAAACACCATATATTTT
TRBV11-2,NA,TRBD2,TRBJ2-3,CASSFYTSGGVSTDTQYF,TGTGCCAGCAGCTTTTATACTAGCGGGGGGGTATCCACAGATACGCAGTATTTT
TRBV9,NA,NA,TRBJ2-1,CASSPQGASSYNEQFF,TGTGCCAGCAGCCCGCAGGGCGCGAGCTCCTACAATGAGCAGTTCTTC
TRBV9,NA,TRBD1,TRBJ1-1,CASSVGHRGPTEAFF,TGTGCCAGCAGCGTAGGTCACAGGGGGCCTACTGAAGCTTTCTTT
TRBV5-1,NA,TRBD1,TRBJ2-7,CASSLGDRTGRYEQYF,TGCGCCAGCAGCTTGGGGGACAGGACAGGGAGGTACGAGCAGTACTTC
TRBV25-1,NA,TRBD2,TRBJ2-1,CASSEASGGPYNEQFF,TGTGCCAGCAGCGAGGCTAGCGGGGGACCCTACAATGAGCAGTTCTTC
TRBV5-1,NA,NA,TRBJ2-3,CASSSLAPDTQYF,TGCGCCAGCAGTTCTTTAGCCCCAGATACGCAGTATTTT
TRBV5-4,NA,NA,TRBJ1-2,CASSLGPGRDGYTF,TGTGCCAGCAGCTTGGGTCCAGGGAGGGATGGCTACACCTTC
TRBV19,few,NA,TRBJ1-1,CASSIRGAGGNTEAFF,TGTGCCAGTAGTATAAGGGGTGCCGGGGGTAACACTGAAGCTTTCTTT
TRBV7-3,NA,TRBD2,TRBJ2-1,CASSQGLAGGPAYNEQFF,TGTGCCAGCAGCCAGGGACTAGCGGGGGGGCCCGCCTACAATGAGCAGTTCTTC
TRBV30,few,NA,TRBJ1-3,CAWDWGNTIYF,TGTGCCTGGGACTGGGGAAACACCATATATTTT
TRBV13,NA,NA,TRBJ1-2,CASSLRGSIYGYTF,TGTGCCAGCAGCCTCAGGGGATCCATCTATGGCTACACCTTC
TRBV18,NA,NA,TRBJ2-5,CASSAGVQETQYF,TGTGCCAGCTCAGCAGGGGTCCAAGAGACCCAGTACTTC
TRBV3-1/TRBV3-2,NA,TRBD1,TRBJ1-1,CASSQVSGQLAFF,TGTGCCAGCAGCCAAGTTTCGGGACAGTTAGCTTTCTTT
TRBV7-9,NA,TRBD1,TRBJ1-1,CASSLPPGQQNTEAFF,TGTGCCAGCAGCCTGCCTCCGGGACAGCAGAACACTGAAGCTTTCTTT
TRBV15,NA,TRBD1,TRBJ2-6,CATSSTNRGGISGANVLTF,TGTGCCACCAGCAGTACCAACAGGGGTGGGATCTCTGGGGCCAACGTCCTGACTTTC